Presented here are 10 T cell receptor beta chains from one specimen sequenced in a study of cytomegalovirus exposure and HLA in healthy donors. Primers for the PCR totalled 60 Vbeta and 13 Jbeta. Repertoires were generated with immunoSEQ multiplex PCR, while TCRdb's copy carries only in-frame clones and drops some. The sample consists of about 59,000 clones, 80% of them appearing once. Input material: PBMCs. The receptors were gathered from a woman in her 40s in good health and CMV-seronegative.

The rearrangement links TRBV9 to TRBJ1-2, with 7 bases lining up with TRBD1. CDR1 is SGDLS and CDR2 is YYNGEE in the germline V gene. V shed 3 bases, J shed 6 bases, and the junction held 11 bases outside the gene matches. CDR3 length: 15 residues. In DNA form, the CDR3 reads TGTGCCAGCAGCGCGACAGGGCTAGAAATCCATGGCTACACCTTC. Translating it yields CASSATGLEIHGYTF.

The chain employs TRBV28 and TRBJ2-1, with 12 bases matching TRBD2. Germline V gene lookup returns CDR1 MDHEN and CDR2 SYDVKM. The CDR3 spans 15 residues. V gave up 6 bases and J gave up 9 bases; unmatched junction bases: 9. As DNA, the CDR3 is TGTGCCAGCAGCAAACTAGCGGGAGGCGCAGGTGAGCAGTTCTTC. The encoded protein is CASSKLAGGAGEQFF.

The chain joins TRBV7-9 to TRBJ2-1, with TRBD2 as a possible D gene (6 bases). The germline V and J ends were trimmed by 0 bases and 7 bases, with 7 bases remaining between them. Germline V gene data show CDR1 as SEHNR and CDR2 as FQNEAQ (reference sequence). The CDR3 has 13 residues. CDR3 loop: CASSLAGGNEQFF. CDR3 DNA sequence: TGTGCCAGCAGCTTAGCTGGGGGGAATGAGCAGTTCTTC.

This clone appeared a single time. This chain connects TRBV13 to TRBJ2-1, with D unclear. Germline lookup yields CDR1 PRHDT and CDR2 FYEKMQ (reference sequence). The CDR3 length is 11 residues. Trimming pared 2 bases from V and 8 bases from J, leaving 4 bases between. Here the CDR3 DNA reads TGTGCCAGCAGCTTAATCGATGAGCAGTTCTTC. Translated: CASSLIDEQFF.

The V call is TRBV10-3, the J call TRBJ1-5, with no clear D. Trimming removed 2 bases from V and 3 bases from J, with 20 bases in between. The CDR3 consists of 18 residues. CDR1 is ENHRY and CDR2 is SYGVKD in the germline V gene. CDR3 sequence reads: CAISEGWRQLSFNQPQHF. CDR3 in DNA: TGTGCCATCAGTGAGGGGTGGCGGCAGCTTTCGTTCAATCAGCCCCAGCATTTT.

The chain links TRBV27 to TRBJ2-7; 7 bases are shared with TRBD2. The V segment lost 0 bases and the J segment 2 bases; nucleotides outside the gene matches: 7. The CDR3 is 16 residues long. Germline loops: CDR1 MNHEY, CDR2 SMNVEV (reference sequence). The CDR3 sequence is CASSLSIGLGTYEQYF. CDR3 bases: TGTGCCAGCAGTTTATCGATTGGACTAGGCACCTACGAGCAGTACTTC.

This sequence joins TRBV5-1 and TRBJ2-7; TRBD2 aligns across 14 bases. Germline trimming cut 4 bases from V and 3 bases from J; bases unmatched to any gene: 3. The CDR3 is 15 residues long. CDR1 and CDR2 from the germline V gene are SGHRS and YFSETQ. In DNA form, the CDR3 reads TGCGCCAGCAGCCACGGGACTAGCGGGAGCTACGAGCAGTACTTC. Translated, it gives CASSHGTSGSYEQYF.

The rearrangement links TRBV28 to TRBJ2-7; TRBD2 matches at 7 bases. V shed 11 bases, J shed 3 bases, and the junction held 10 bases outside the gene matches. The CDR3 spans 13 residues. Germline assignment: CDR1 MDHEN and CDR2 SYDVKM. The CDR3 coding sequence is TGTGCCGGGGGGGGGACTAACAGCTACGAGCAGTACTTC. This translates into CAGGGTNSYEQYF.

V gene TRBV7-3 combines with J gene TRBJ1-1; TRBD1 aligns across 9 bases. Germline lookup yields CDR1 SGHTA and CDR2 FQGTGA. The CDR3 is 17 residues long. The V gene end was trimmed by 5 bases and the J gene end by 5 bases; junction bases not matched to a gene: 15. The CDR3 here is CASSLGGQGSEGTEAFF. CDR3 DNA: TGTGCCAGCAGCCTGGGGGGACAGGGATCGGAGGGGACTGAAGCTTTCTTT. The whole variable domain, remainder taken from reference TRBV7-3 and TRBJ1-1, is GAGVSQTPSNKVTEKGKYVELRCDPISGHTALYWYRQSLGQGPEFLIYFQGTGAADDSGLPNDRFFAVRPEGSVSTLKIQRTERGDSAVYLCASSLGGQGSEGTEAFFGQGTRLTVV.

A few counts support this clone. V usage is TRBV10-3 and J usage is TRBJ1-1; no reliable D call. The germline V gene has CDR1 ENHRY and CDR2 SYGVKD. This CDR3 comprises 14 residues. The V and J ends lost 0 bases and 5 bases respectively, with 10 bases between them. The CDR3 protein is CAISESERQTEAFF. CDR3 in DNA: TGTGCCATCAGTGAGTCAGAGAGGCAAACTGAAGCTTTCTTT.